The 16 T cell receptor beta chains given below trace back to one sample, sequenced in a study of glioma-infiltrating T cells. Amplification of TCR alpha and beta CDR3 regions from RNA used iRepertoire nested multiplex PCR. TCRdb ran MiXCR on the multiplex PCR reads and lists one entry per CDR3 protein. The table lists about 140,000 distinct CDR3 sequences, 35% to 50% of them singletons, with around 18% in the top ten. The sequencing input was glioma tissue, nonneoplastic brain tissue, or PBMCs (not recorded which). These receptors all stem from a human donor with low-grade glioma or glioblastoma, undergoing nonglioma brain surgery, or in good health (not recorded which).

In this sample, this clonotype turned up a few times. V gene TRBV7-8 combines with J gene TRBJ2-1; 9 bases agree with TRBD1. The trim removed 4 bases at V and 10 bases at J, leaving 20 bases unmatched. The V gene's germline CDR1 is SGHVS and CDR2 FQNEAQ. CDR3 size: 18 residues. This CDR3 is CASSYRDRVAGLPWEQFF. In nucleotides, the CDR3 is TGTGCCAGCAGCTACCGGGACAGGGTTGCTGGATTGCCTTGGGAGCAGTTCTTC.

V usage is TRBV15 and J usage is TRBJ1-1, with D tentatively TRBD1 (6 bases). Trimming stripped 2 bases from V and 2 bases from J, with 18 bases between. The CDR3 has 17 residues. From germline, CDR1 is LNHNV and CDR2 YYDKDF (reference sequence). The CDR3 bases are TGTGCCACCAGCAGATCCGAAATCCAGGGGCGTAACACTGAAGCTTTCTTT. The encoded protein is CATSRSEIQGRNTEAFF.

A note on this clonotype: A single base separates this from a much larger clone, so it may be a read error. The J gene is TRBJ2-7, the V gene TRBV27, with D unresolved. The CDR3 is 14 amino acids. Per germline, CDR1 MNHEY and CDR2 SMNVEV (reference sequence). CDR3 in amino acids: CASSPRTGGYEQHF. DNA for the CDR3: TGTGCCAGCAGTCCCCGGACGGGCGGCTACGAGCAGCACTTC.

The chain recombines TRBV20-1 with TRBJ2-3, with 7 bases that match TRBD2. The germline V gene encodes CDR1 DFQATT and CDR2 SNEGSKA (reference sequence). V lost 3 bases and J lost 0; bases outside the gene matches: 3. CDR3 length: 14 residues. As DNA, the CDR3 is TGCAGTGCTAGCCCTAGCGGTAGCACAGATACGCAGTATTTT. Translation: CSASPSGSTDTQYF.

As to this clonotype: With a much larger clone just one base away, this may be a read error. The V call is TRBV6-2 or TRBV6-3, the J call TRBJ2-7; D may be TRBD2 (5 bases). Germline V gene lookup returns CDR1 MNHEY and CDR2 SVGEGT. This CDR3 is built from 15 residues. V was pared by 0 bases and J by 3 bases, with 12 bases between. CDR3 sequence (DNA): TGTGCCAGCAGTTACTCTAGCGCGGCCCACTACGAGCAGTACTTC. This translates into CASSYSSAAHYEQYF.

The rearrangement uses TRBV7-9 and TRBJ2-1; 7 bases are shared with TRBD2. CDR1 is SEHNR, CDR2 FQNEAQ, per germline (reference sequence). After removal of 4 bases from V and 14 bases from J, the junction contained 20 bases not matched to a gene. The CDR3 has 16 residues. The CDR3 nucleotides are TGTGCCAGCAGCTCCCTGAGAGCGGGAAGAAATTCGCCAGAGTTCTTC. Its protein is CASSSLRAGRNSPEFF.

This clonotype was observed a few times. The gene calls are TRBV3-1 and TRBJ2-3; 11 bases agree with TRBD2. V dropped 0 bases and J dropped 5; count of bases not matched to a gene: 7. The CDR3 contains 17 residues. The germline CDR1 and CDR2 sequences are LGHDT and YNNKEL (reference sequence). DNA for the CDR3: TGTGCCAGCAGCCAAGATAAGACTAGCGGGATCGGAGATACGCAGTATTTT. Its translation: CASSQDKTSGIGDTQYF.

This clonotype came up a few times. The CDR3 coding sequence is TGCAGTGCAAGCGGGCTGGAGACCCAGTACTTC. Its translation is CSASGLETQYF. The chain links TRBV20-1 to TRBJ2-5, with a tentative D call TRBD2 (6 bases). Trimming shortened V by 6 bases and J by 5 bases, and 10 bases separated the two germline ends. CDR3 length: 11 amino acids. The germline gives CDR1 DFQATT, CDR2 SNEGSKA (reference sequence).

This sequence joins TRBV27 and TRBJ1-2; unclear D gene. This CDR3 is built from 12 residues. V was trimmed by 8 bases and J by 4 bases, leaving 11 bases between them. CDR1 MNHEY and CDR2 SMNVEV come from the germline V gene (reference sequence). For the CDR3, the DNA is TGTGCCAGCTTCGGCAGCCGCTATGGCTACACCTTC. It encodes CASFGSRYGYTF.

There are a few counts of this clonotype. Here the CDR3 DNA reads TGTGCCAGCAGTTACCCCGGCAACTACAATGAGCAGTTCTTC. Its translation: CASSYPGNYNEQFF. J is TRBJ2-1 and V is TRBV6-2 or TRBV6-3, with D unclear. Trimming cost V 2 bases and J 3 bases, with 8 bases left between them. This CDR3 has 14 amino acids. Germline CDR1 MNHEY, CDR2 SVGEGT.

This clonotype was picked up a small number of times. Germline and junction disagree at one end, which may indicate a read error. The J gene is TRBJ2-1, the V gene TRBV7-2; 10 nucleotides match TRBD2. Germline V lookup: CDR1 SGHTA, CDR2 FQGNSA. This CDR3 spans 15 amino acids. The CDR3 here is CASSSSGSHYNEQFF. CDR3 nucleotides: TGCGCCAGCAGCTCTAGCGGGAGTCATTACAATGAGCAGTTCTTC.

A word on this clonotype: At one of its ends the junction is not consistent with the germline gene, which may arise from a read error. This sequence joins TRBV20-1 and TRBJ2-5; D is unresolved. This CDR3 region has 10 residues. In germline, CDR1 is DFQATT, CDR2 SNEGSKA (reference sequence). This chain's CDR3 is CSARVETKYF. DNA for the CDR3: TGCAGTGCTAGAGTAGAGACCAAGTACTTC.

With respect to this clonotype: The germline gene is not matched at one end of the junction; a read error may be the cause. The CDR3, as DNA: TGTGCCAGCAGCTTAGCTCTAGCGTCGAACACCGGGAAGCTGTTTTTT. Encoded protein: CASSLALASNTGKLFF. This rearrangement joins TRBV7-2 to TRBJ2-2; D may be TRBD2 (6 bases). The CDR3 is 16 amino acids. Germline CDR1 is SGHTA and CDR2 is FQGNSA.

This clonotype has just a few counts. This chain joins TRBV4-1 and TRBJ2-7; D is unclear. The CDR3 has 13 amino acids. Deletions cut 6 bases from V and 5 bases from J, with 14 bases between. Germline CDR1 reads MGHRA; CDR2 reads YSYEKL. CDR3 region: CASSPGFSHEQYF. Written as DNA, the CDR3 is TGCGCCAGCAGTCCCGGCTTTTCTCACGAGCAGTACTTC.

The chain joins TRBV4-3 to TRBJ1-2; 8 bases line up with TRBD1. CDR3 length equals 14 residues. The V and J ends lost 1 base and 5 bases, in that order; junction bases with no gene match: 3. Germline assignment: CDR1 LGHNA and CDR2 YSLEER. The DNA for the CDR3 is TGCGCCAGCAGCCAAGGGACAGGGTATTATGGCTACACCTTC. Encoded protein: CASSQGTGYYGYTF.

V gene TRBV20-1 combines with J gene TRBJ1-1; TRBD1 might be the D (5 bases). The CDR3 sequence is 13 residues long. Trimming stripped 6 bases from V and 1 base from J, with 12 bases between. CDR1 and CDR2 (germline): DFQATT, SNEGSKA (reference sequence). The CDR3 sequence: CSARGTPNTEAFF. The CDR3 DNA is TGCAGTGCCCGCGGGACCCCGAACACTGAAGCTTTCTTT.